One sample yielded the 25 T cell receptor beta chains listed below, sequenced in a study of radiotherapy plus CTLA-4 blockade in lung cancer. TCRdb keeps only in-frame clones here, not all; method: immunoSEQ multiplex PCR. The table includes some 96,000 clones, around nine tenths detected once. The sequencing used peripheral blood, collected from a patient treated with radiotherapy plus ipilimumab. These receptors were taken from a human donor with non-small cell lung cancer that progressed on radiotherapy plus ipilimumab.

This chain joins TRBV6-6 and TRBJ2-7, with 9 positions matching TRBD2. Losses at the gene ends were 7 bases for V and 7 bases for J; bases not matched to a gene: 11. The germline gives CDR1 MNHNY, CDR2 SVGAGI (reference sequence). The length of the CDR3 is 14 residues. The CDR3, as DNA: TGTGCCAGCACCAAGACTAGCGGAGCGGGGGAGCAGTACTTC. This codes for CASTKTSGAGEQYF.

The CDR3 spells CASIGGGYEQYF. The CDR3 DNA reads as TGCGCCAGCATTGGAGGGGGCTACGAGCAGTACTTC. This chain connects TRBV10-2 to TRBJ2-7, with D possibly called TRBD1 or TRBD2 (6 bases each). Germline V gives CDR1 WSHSY, CDR2 SAAADI. CDR3 length equals 12 residues. Trimming cost V 7 bases and J 3 bases, with 10 bases left between them.

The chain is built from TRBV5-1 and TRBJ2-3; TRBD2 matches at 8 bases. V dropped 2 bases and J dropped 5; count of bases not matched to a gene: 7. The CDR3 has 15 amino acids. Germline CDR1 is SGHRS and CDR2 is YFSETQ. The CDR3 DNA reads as TGCGCCAGCAGCTTCGAACTAGCGGAAAAAGATACGCAGTATTTT. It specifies CASSFELAEKDTQYF.

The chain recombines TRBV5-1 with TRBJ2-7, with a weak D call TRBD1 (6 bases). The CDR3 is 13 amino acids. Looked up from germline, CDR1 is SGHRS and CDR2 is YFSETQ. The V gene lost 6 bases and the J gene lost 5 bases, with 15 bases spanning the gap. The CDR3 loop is CASTVGGGDEQYF. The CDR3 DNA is TGCGCCAGCACTGTTGGTGGGGGCGACGAGCAGTACTTC.

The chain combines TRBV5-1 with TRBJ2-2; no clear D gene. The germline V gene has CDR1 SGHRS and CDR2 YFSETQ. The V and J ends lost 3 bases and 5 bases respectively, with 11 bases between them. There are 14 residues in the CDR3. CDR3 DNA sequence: TGCGCCAGCAGCTCCCCCACTCCAACCGGGGAGCTGTTTTTT. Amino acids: CASSSPTPTGELFF. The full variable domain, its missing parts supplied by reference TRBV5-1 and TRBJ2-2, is KAGVTQTPRYLIKTRGQQVTLSCSPISGHRSVSWYQQTPGQGLQFLFEYFSETQRNKGNFPGRFSGRQFSNSRSEMNVSTLELGDSALYLCASSSPTPTGELFFGEGSRLTVL.

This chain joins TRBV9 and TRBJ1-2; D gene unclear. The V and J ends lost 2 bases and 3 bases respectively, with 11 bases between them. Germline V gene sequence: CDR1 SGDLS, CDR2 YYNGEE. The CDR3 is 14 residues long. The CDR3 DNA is TGTGCCAGCAGCGTTGGGCTGTCGGACTATGGCTACACCTTC. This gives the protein CASSVGLSDYGYTF.

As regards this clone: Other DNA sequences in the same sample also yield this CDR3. In DNA form, the CDR3 reads TGCGCCAGCAGTCCCCGAGTAGCGGAGAACACCGGGGAGCTGTTTTTT. Translation: CASSPRVAENTGELFF. This rearrangement joins TRBV10-2 to TRBJ2-2, with D perhaps TRBD2 (6 bases). The CDR3 has 16 residues. V lost 5 bases and J 1 base, leaving 14 bases between the germline ends. Germline CDR1 reads WSHSY; CDR2 reads SAAADI.

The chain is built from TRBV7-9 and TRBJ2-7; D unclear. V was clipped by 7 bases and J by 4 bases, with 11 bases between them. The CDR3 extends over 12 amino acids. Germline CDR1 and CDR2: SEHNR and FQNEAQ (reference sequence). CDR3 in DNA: TGTGCCAGCACCTCCTCTCAATACGAGCAGTACTTC. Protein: CASTSSQYEQYF.

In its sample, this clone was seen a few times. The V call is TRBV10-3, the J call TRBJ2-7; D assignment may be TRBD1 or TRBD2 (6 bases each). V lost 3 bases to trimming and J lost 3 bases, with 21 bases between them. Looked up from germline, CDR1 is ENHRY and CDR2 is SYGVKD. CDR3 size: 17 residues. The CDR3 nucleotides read TGTGCCATCAGTGATAGGAGGGGGAGTAAGGGGGGCTACGAGCAGTACTTC. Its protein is CAISDRRGSKGGYEQYF.

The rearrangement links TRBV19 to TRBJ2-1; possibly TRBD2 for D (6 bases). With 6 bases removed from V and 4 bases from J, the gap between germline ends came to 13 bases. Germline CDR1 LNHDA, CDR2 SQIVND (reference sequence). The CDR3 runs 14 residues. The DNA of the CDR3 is TGTGCCAGTAGATTACTTAGCGGTTACAATGAGCAGTTCTTC. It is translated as CASRLLSGYNEQFF.

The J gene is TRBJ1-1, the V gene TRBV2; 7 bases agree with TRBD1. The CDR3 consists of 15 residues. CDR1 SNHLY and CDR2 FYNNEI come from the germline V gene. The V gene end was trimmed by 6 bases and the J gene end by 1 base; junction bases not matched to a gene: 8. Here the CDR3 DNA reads TGTGCCAGCAGGTTGTCCCGGGACAGGAACACTGAAGCTTTCTTT. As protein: CASRLSRDRNTEAFF.

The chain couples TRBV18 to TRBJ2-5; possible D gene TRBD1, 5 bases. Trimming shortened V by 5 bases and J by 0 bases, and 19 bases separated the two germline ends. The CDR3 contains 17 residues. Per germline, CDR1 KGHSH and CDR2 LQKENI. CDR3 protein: CASSALPRVGNQETQYF. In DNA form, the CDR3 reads TGTGCCAGCTCAGCGCTTCCCAGGGTGGGCAACCAAGAGACCCAGTACTTC. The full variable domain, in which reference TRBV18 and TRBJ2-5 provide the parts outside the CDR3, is NAGVMQNPRHLVRRRGQEARLRCSPMKGHSHVYWYRQLPEEGLKFMVYLQKENIIDESGMPKERFSAEFPKEGPSILRIQQVVRGDSAAYFCASSALPRVGNQETQYFGPGTRLLVL.

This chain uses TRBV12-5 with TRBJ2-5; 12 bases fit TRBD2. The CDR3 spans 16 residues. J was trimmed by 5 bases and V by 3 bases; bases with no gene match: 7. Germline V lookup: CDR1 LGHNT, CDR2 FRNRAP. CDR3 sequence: CASGFLTSGRSETQYF. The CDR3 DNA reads TGTGCTAGTGGTTTCCTGACTAGCGGGAGATCGGAGACCCAGTACTTC.

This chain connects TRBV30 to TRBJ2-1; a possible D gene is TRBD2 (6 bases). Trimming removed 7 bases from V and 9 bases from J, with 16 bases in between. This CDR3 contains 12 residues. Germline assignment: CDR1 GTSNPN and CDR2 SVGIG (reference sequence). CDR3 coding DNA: TGTGCCTCTCGGGCGGGGCCCAGTGAGCAGTTCTTC. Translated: CASRAGPSEQFF. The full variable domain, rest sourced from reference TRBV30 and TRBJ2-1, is SQTIHQWPATLVQPVGSPLSLECTVEGTSNPNLYWYRQAAGRGLQLLFYSVGIGQISSEVPQNLSASRPQDRQFILSSKKLLLSDSGFYLCASRAGPSEQFFGPGTRLTVL.

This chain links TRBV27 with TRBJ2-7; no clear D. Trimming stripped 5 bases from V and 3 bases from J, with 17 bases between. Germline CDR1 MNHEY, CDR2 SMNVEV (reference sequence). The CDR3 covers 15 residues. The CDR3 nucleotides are TGTGCCAGCAGTCCAACAGCCGCGTCAGGCTACGAGCAGTACTTC. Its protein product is CASSPTAASGYEQYF.

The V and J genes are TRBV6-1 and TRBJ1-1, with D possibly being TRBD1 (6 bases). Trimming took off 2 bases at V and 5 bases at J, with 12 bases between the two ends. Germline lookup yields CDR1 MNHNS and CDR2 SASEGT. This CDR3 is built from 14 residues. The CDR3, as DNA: TGTGCCAGCAGTGAACCACAGGGACGGACTGAAGCTTTCTTT. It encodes CASSEPQGRTEAFF.

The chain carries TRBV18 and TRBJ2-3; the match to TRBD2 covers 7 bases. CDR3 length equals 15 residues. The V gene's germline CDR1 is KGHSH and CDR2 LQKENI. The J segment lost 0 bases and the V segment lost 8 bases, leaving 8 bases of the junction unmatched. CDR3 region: CASKSLAVSTDTQYF. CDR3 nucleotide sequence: TGTGCCAGCAAGTCCCTAGCGGTCAGCACAGATACGCAGTATTTT.

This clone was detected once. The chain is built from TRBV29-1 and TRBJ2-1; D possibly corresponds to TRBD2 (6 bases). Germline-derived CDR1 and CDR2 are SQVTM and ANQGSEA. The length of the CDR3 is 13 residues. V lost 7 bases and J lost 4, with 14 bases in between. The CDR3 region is CSASRGGYNEQFF. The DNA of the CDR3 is TGCAGCGCCTCAAGGGGAGGTTACAATGAGCAGTTCTTC.

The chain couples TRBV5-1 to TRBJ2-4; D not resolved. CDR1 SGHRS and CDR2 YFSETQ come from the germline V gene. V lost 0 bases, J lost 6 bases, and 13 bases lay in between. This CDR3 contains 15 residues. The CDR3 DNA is TGCGCCAGCAGCTTGGGGGGTAGCTCCAGAAACATTCAGTACTTC. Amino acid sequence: CASSLGGSSRNIQYF.

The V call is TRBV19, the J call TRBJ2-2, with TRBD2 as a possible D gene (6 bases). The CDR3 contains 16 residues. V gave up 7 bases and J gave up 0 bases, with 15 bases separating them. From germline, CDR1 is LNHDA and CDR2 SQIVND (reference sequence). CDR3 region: CASTDGSHANTGELFF. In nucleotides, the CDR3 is TGTGCCAGTACAGACGGGAGTCATGCGAACACCGGGGAGCTGTTTTTT.

CDR3 loop: CASSLMASGSAGELFF. The CDR3 DNA sequence: TGTGCCAGCAGCTTAATGGCTAGCGGGAGCGCCGGGGAGCTGTTTTTT. The gene calls are TRBV7-3 and TRBJ2-2, with 10 bases aligning to TRBD2. Unmatched junction bases numbered 5, after V lost 1 base and J lost 6 bases. The CDR3 spans 16 residues. Germline values: CDR1 SGHTA, CDR2 FQGTGA.

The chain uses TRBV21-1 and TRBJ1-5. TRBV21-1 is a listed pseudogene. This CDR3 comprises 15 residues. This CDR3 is CASSTKARDNQPQHF. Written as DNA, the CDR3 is TGTGCCAGCAGCACGAAAGCGAGGGACAATCAGCCCCAGCATTTT.

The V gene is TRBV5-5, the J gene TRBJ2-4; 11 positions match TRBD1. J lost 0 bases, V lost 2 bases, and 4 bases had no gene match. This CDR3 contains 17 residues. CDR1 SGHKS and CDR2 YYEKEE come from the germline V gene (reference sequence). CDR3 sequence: CASSFQGQGAAKNIQYF. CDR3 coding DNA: TGTGCCAGCAGCTTCCAAGGACAGGGGGCAGCCAAAAACATTCAGTACTTC.

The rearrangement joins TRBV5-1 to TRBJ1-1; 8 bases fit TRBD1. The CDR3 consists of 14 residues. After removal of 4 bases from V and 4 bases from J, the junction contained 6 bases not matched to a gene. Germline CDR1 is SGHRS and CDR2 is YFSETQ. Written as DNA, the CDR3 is TGCGCCAGCAGCCTGACAGGGGCCAGCACTGAAGCTTTCTTT. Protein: CASSLTGASTEAFF.

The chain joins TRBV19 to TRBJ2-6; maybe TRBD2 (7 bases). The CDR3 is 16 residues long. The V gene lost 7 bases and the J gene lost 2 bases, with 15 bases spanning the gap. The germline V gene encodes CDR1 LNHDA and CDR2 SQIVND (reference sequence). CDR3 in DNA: TGTGCCAGTACCCAAGGGGGGGGAGCTGGGGCCAACGTCCTGACTTTC. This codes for CASTQGGGAGANVLTF.